This T cell receptor beta chain was sequenced for a study of cytomegalovirus exposure and HLA in healthy donors. Study results and limitations: Later, an analysis found that common viral pathogens appeared to be linked with several of the most significant clusters. CMV serostatus was the only recorded immune exposure for donors.

PCR amplification relied on 60 Vbeta primers (plus 13 Jbeta primers). Measured with immunoSEQ multiplex PCR; TCRdb has only the in-frame clones, and not every one. The table records over 150,000 clones, around 85% of them present only once. The CDR3 runs 15 residues. V lost 5 bases, J lost 0 bases, and 11 bases lay in between. CDR1 is SNHLY and CDR2 is FYNNEI in the germline V gene. With regard to this clone: Its antigen is currently unknown.

The TCR was taken from a man in his forties in good health and CMV-seronegative. Specimen: PBMCs. The chain employs TRBV2 and TRBJ1-3; TRBD1 is a possible D gene (6 bases). This chain's CDR3 is CASSRQALSGNTIYF. The CDR3 DNA is TGTGCCAGCAGTCGACAGGCCCTCTCTGGAAACACCATATATTTT. The variable domain in full, completed from reference TRBV2 and TRBJ1-3, reads EPEVTQTPSHQVTQMGQEVILRCVPISNHLYFYWYRQILGQKVEFLVSFYNNEISEKSEIFDDQFSVERPDGSNFTLKIRSTKLEDSAMYFCASSRQALSGNTIYFGEGSWLTVV.